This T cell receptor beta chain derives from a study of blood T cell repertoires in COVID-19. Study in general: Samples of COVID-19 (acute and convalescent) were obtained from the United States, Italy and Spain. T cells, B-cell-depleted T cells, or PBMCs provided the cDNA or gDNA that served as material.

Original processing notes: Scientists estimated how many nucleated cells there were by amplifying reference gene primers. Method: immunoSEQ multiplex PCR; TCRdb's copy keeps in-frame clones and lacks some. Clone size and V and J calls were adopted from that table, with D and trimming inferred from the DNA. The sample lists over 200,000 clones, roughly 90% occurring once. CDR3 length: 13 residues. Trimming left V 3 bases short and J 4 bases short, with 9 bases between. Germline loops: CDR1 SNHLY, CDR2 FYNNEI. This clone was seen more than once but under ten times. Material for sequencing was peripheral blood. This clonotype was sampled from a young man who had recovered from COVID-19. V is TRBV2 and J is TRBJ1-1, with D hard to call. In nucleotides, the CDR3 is TGTGCCAGCAGTGAGGCAGCGTTCACTGAAGCTTTCTTT. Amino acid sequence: CASSEAAFTEAFF.